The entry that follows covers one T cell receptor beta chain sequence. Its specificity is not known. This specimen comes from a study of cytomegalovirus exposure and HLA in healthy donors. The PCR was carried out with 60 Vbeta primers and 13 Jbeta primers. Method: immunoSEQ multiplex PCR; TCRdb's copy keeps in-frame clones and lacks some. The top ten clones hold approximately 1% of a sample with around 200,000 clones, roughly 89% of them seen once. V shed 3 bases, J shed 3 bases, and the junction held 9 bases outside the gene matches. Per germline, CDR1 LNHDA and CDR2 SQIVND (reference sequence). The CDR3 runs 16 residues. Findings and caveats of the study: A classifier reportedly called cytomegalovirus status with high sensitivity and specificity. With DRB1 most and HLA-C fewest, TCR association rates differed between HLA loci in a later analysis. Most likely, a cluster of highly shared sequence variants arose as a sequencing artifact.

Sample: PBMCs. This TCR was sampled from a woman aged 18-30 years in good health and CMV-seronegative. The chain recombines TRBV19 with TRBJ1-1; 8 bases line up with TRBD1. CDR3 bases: TGTGCCAGTAGTATCTTGGCAGGGGGCTTGGACACTGAAGCTTTCTTT. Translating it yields CASSILAGGLDTEAFF. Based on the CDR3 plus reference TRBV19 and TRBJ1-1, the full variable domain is DGGITQSPKYLFRKEGQNVTLSCEQNLNHDAMYWYRQDPGQGLRLIYYSQIVNDFQKGDIAEGYSVSREKKESFPLTVTSAQKNPTAFYLCASSILAGGLDTEAFFGQGTRLTVV.